What follows are 18 T cell receptor beta chains derived from one specimen sequenced in a study of T-cell memory formation after mild COVID-19. From the 5' RACE reads, TCRdb called clonotypes with MiXCR, one entry per CDR3 protein. The table records around 140,000 distinct CDR3 sequences, 25% of them present only once. The specimen sequenced was PBMCs or a T cell subset sorted from them (not recorded which). Receptors originate from an adult woman who had mild COVID-19 (a few samples of this study predate the infection). Cell type and time point are not known.

This clonotype was found a few times. The chain couples TRBV20-1 to TRBJ2-1; 10 bases match TRBD2. CDR1 is DFQATT and CDR2 is SNEGSKA in the germline V gene (reference sequence). CDR3 length equals 15 residues. Trimming cost V 0 bases and J 6 bases; bases outside gene matches: 5. The CDR3 reads CSARDLAGEFNEQFF. The CDR3 nucleotides read TGCAGTGCTAGAGATCTAGCGGGAGAGTTCAATGAGCAGTTCTTC.

V usage is TRBV19 and J usage is TRBJ1-1; D remains ambiguous. There are 14 residues in the CDR3. Germline CDR1 and CDR2: LNHDA and SQIVND (reference sequence). The V end was cut by 4 bases, the J end by 8 bases, with 17 bases between. As DNA, the CDR3 is TGTGCCAGTAGTAAAGATCCGGGGTTCGGAGAAGCTTTCTTT. Translated: CASSKDPGFGEAFF.

V gene TRBV5-5 combines with J gene TRBJ1-1, with a possible D match to TRBD1 (5 bases). This CDR3 region has 15 residues. Germline-derived CDR1 and CDR2 are SGHKS and YYEKEE (reference sequence). The V gene lost 4 bases and the J gene lost 5 bases, with 18 bases spanning the gap. DNA of the CDR3: TGTGCCAGCAGCCTCCTAGGGGACGGAGGAACTGAAGCTTTCTTT. It translates to CASSLLGDGGTEAFF.

This clonotype was observed a handful of times. The chain links TRBV5-4 to TRBJ2-6; a weak D match, TRBD1 (5 bases). Germline V CDR1 and CDR2: SGHNT, YYREEE (reference sequence). The length of the CDR3 is 15 residues. V gave up 5 bases and J gave up 0 bases, with 9 bases separating them. This CDR3 reads CASRTDSSGANVLTF. In DNA, the CDR3 is TGTGCCAGCAGAACCGACAGCTCTGGGGCCAACGTCCTGACTTTC.

V usage is TRBV7-9 and J usage is TRBJ1-2; D is ambiguous. There are 13 residues in the CDR3. The germline V gene has CDR1 SEHNR and CDR2 FQNEAQ (reference sequence). V dropped 5 bases and J dropped 4 bases, with 11 bases sitting between them. The CDR3 nucleotides read TGTGCCAGCAGCCCAAAGCCTTTCTATGGCTACACCTTC. Translation gives CASSPKPFYGYTF.

The J gene is TRBJ2-5, the V gene TRBV9, with 12 bases lining up with TRBD1. Germline V gene data show CDR1 as SGDLS and CDR2 as YYNGEE. The CDR3 extends over 17 amino acids. With 6 bases clipped from V and 5 bases from J, the junction kept 14 bases outside the gene matches. This CDR3 reads CASTPGEGTGGWETQYF. CDR3 in DNA: TGTGCCAGCACCCCTGGCGAGGGGACAGGGGGCTGGGAGACCCAGTACTTC. Drawing the rest from reference TRBV9 and TRBJ2-5, the complete variable domain is DSGVTQTPKHLITATGQRVTLRCSPRSGDLSVYWYQQSLDQGLQFLIQYYNGEERAKGNILERFSAQQFPDLHSELNLSSLELGDSALYFCASTPGEGTGGWETQYFGPGTRLLVL.

The chain joins TRBV7-9 to TRBJ2-7, with D maybe TRBD2 (6 bases). V was clipped by 5 bases and J by 6 bases, with 20 bases between them. Germline values: CDR1 SEHNR, CDR2 FQNEAQ (reference sequence). This CDR3 region has 15 residues. CDR3 sequence reads: CASSPRLEGSLEQYF. Written as DNA, the CDR3 is TGTGCCAGCAGCCCCCGACTAGAAGGTTCCCTCGAGCAGTACTTC.

This clonotype was seen only a few times. J is TRBJ2-2 and V is TRBV6-8; the D gene is possibly TRBD2 (6 bases). Deletions cut 2 bases from V and 7 bases from J, with 20 bases between. The germline V gene encodes CDR1 MNHGY and CDR2 SAAAGT. The CDR3 is 17 amino acids. CDR3: CASSYRMHVGGYGELFF. In nucleotides, the CDR3 is TGTGCCAGCAGTTACCGAATGCACGTGGGGGGTTACGGGGAGCTGTTTTTT.

The chain links TRBV6-4 to TRBJ1-6; D not resolved. Deletions cut 3 bases from V and 7 bases from J, with 10 bases between. In germline, CDR1 is MRHNA, CDR2 SNTAGT. This CDR3 is built from 14 residues. CDR3 DNA sequence: TGTGCCAGCAGTGAGTGGCCCGGGAATTCACCCCTCCACTTT. Protein sequence: CASSEWPGNSPLHF.

This clonotype was counted between two and nine times. The chain has TRBV5-6 and TRBJ2-1; TRBD2 aligns across 9 bases. The CDR3 sequence is 17 residues long. V lost 0 bases, J lost 2 bases, and 6 bases stayed unmatched. Germline V lookup: CDR1 SGHDT, CDR2 YYEEEE. DNA of the CDR3: TGTGCCAGCAGCTTGGGGTCCGCGGGAGGGCCCTACAATGAGCAGTTCTTC. Amino acid sequence: CASSLGSAGGPYNEQFF.

This sequence joins TRBV19 and TRBJ1-6, with D possibly being TRBD1 (6 bases). V lost 5 bases and J 5 bases, leaving 16 bases between the germline ends. The germline CDR1 and CDR2 sequences are LNHDA and SQIVND (reference sequence). This CDR3 is built from 16 residues. DNA for the CDR3: TGTGCCAGTAGTTCGGGGGCAGCTGAAAATAATTCACCCCTCCACTTT. This gives the protein CASSSGAAENNSPLHF.

The rearrangement links TRBV27 to TRBJ1-1, with 8 bases aligning to TRBD1. The V segment lost 1 base and the J segment 2 bases; nucleotides outside the gene matches: 3. Germline V CDR1 and CDR2: MNHEY, SMNVEV (reference sequence). The CDR3 contains 15 residues. CDR3 DNA: TGTGCCAGCAGTTTATTCCAGGGGGCTAACACTGAAGCTTTCTTT. This translates into CASSLFQGANTEAFF.

In this sample, this clonotype turned up a few times. The chain couples TRBV29-1 to TRBJ2-2; D is uncertain. The germline V and J ends were trimmed by 3 bases and 8 bases, with 10 bases remaining between them. Germline V gives CDR1 SQVTM, CDR2 ANQGSEA. This CDR3 has 12 amino acids. Written as DNA, the CDR3 is TGCAGCGTTGACTTAGGGCTAGGGGAGCTGTTTTTT. Translating it yields CSVDLGLGELFF.

This clonotype was seen a few times. This chain joins TRBV20-1 and TRBJ1-2; D is undetermined. There are 14 residues in the CDR3. Trimming pared 1 base from V and 8 bases from J, leaving 17 bases between. From germline, CDR1 is DFQATT and CDR2 SNEGSKA (reference sequence). The CDR3 coding sequence is TGCAGTGCTAGAGTTGTTACGGAGATGAAGGGCTACACCTTC. Translation: CSARVVTEMKGYTF.

The V gene is TRBV5-1, the J gene TRBJ2-1; the match to TRBD2 covers 7 bases. The CDR3 extends over 15 amino acids. V trimming: 2 bases; J trimming: 4 bases; junction bases outside the gene matches: 6. CDR1 and CDR2 from the germline V gene are SGHRS and YFSETQ. Here the CDR3 reads CASSFGGGEYNEQFF. DNA of the CDR3: TGCGCCAGCAGCTTCGGCGGGGGAGAGTACAATGAGCAGTTCTTC. The whole variable domain, remainder taken from reference TRBV5-1 and TRBJ2-1, is KAGVTQTPRYLIKTRGQQVTLSCSPISGHRSVSWYQQTPGQGLQFLFEYFSETQRNKGNFPGRFSGRQFSNSRSEMNVSTLELGDSALYLCASSFGGGEYNEQFFGPGTRLTVL.

This clonotype appeared a few times. The chain combines TRBV7-9 with TRBJ2-1; the match to TRBD2 covers 8 bases. The trim removed 7 bases at V and 1 base at J, leaving 15 bases unmatched. This CDR3 is 18 amino acids long. Germline CDR1 reads SEHNR; CDR2 reads FQNEAQ (reference sequence). CDR3 protein: CASIVTGTRGGSYNEQFF. The CDR3 nucleotides read TGTGCCAGCATCGTCACCGGGACTAGGGGGGGATCCTACAATGAGCAGTTCTTC.

This clonotype was seen more than once but under ten times. The chain joins TRBV10-3 to TRBJ2-7, with D unresolved. The CDR3 has 12 residues. Per the germline V gene, CDR1 is ENHRY and CDR2 is SYGVKD. Trimming took off 0 bases at V and 1 base at J, with 1 base between the two ends. The CDR3 here is CAISESSYEQYF. CDR3 DNA sequence: TGTGCCATCAGTGAGTCGTCCTACGAGCAGTACTTC.

J is TRBJ2-7 and V is TRBV11-2; no reliable D call. The V end lost 4 bases, the J end lost 5 bases, and 12 bases lay between the germline ends. Germline assignment: CDR1 SGHAT and CDR2 FQNNGV. The CDR3 is 13 residues long. CDR3 loop: CASSYGEPNEQYF. The CDR3 DNA is TGTGCCAGCAGCTACGGAGAACCGAACGAGCAGTACTTC.